The entry that follows covers one TCR beta chain sequence. Antigen unknown. The record originates from a study of T cell clones after liver transplantation. Study-level information: Three of eight recipients were HCV-positive; others had non-autoimmune, non-viral indications. Findings and caveats of the study: In two subjects, few donor cells limited the measurable donor-reactive repertoire. Rather than being deleted, graft donor-reactive T cells may have moved into the graft.

The V end was cut by 2 bases, the J end by 0 bases, with 6 bases between. Germline values: CDR1 SGHRS, CDR2 YFSETQ. The length of the CDR3 is 13 residues. Assay used: immunoSEQ multiplex PCR; TCRdb lists only in-frame clones, some missing. Of tens of thousands of clones in the sample, 80% were seen once. This chain links TRBV5-1 with TRBJ2-7, with a tentative D call TRBD1 (5 bases). The source is a human patient who received a liver transplant. Some of the T cells might come from the graft donor. The material was CD4+ T cells from blood, obtained 12 months after liver transplant. The CDR3 sequence: CASSFDSSYEQYF. DNA of the CDR3: TGCGCCAGCAGCTTTGACAGCTCCTACGAGCAGTACTTC. Complete variable domain (other parts from reference TRBV5-1 and TRBJ2-7): KAGVTQTPRYLIKTRGQQVTLSCSPISGHRSVSWYQQTPGQGLQFLFEYFSETQRNKGNFPGRFSGRQFSNSRSEMNVSTLELGDSALYLCASSFDSSYEQYFGPGTRLTVT.